This T cell receptor beta chain came from a study of Ad26.COV2.S vaccination and SARS-CoV-2 variants. The protocol was immunoSEQ multiplex PCR, while the TCRdb copy is restricted to in-frame clones and leaves out a portion. The sample records hundreds of thousands of clones, 89% being singletons. Treatment defined: 19 received Ad26.COV2.S at low or high dose, single or two shots; 5 received placebo; per-sample allocation not given. The study sampled participants on day 63 after the first vaccine or placebo injection. Study-wide points: It is possible that the TCR breadth and depth analyses underestimated the total T cell responses.

Germline V lookup: CDR1 ENHRY, CDR2 SYGVKD. V shed 9 bases and J 0 bases; nucleotides not matched to a gene: 8. CDR3 length: 14 residues. Turning to this clone: The antigen is unknown.

The chain links TRBV10-3 to TRBJ2-7; 7 bases align to TRBD1. This receptor was obtained from a person aged 18-60 years who received the Ad26.COV2.S COVID-19 vaccine or a placebo. Here the sequenced sample was peripheral blood, taken in a trial of Ad26.COV2.S vaccine versus placebo. The DNA of the CDR3 is TGTGCCATTGCCGGACAGGTACGCTCCTACGAGCAGTACTTC. Protein: CAIAGQVRSYEQYF.